This T cell receptor beta chain is drawn from a study of beta chain features in type 1 diabetes. This clone has only a few counts. Its specificity is unknown. This sample also contains other DNA sequences that code for the same CDR3. Findings and limits, study-wide: cDNA sequencing could over-represent cells with high TCR expression. Compared with healthy donors, patients appeared to share more similar naive, central memory and regulatory TCRB repertoires. In every one of the four CD4+ subsets, TCRB CDR3s were moderately but significantly shorter in Type 1 diabetes patients.

Of the isolated RNA, all was reverse transcribed, and so the sequenced material was expressed TCRB transcripts. Profiling relied on immunoSEQ multiplex PCR, and the TCRdb table lists in-frame clones only, not all of them. The table shows some 350,000 clones, with 9.6% occurring only once. CD4+ naive, central memory, regulatory and stem cell-like memory subsets were isolated by sorting on CD45RO/CCR7/CD25/CD127/CD95/CD27. CDR3 length equals 16 residues. J was trimmed by 0 bases and V by 2 bases; bases with no gene match: 4. Germline CDR1 reads MNHEY; CDR2 reads SMNVEV (reference sequence). Sequences were obtained from central memory CD4+ T cells from blood. The receptor was derived from a man under 40 with type 1 diabetes. The chain links TRBV27 to TRBJ2-3, with 8 bases identical to TRBD2. CDR3 sequence (DNA): TGTGCCAGCAGTTTAACCAGCGGGGGAAGCACAGATACGCAGTATTTT. This translates into CASSLTSGGSTDTQYF.